Each of the 15 T cell receptor beta chains below was sequenced from the same sample in a study of beta chain features in type 1 diabetes. Study-wide points: Among all four CD4+ subsets, Type 1 diabetes patients had TCRB CDR3s that were moderately but significantly shorter.

All of the isolated RNA was reverse transcribed, so expressed TCRB transcripts were sequenced. TCRdb's copy holds only in-frame clones and misses some; the assay was immunoSEQ multiplex PCR. The table records about 15,000 clones, roughly 69% of them present only once. Antigens of these TCRs are unknown. Sample: Tregs from blood. The receptor set was obtained from a man aged 30-40 years with type 1 diabetes.

The V call is TRBV29-1, the J call TRBJ1-1; TRBD1 aligns across 9 bases. The trim removed 7 bases at V and 3 bases at J, leaving 9 bases unmatched. Germline V gene lookup returns CDR1 SQVTM and CDR2 ANQGSEA. The CDR3 is 14 amino acids. CDR3: CSGHTTGGDTEAFF. The CDR3 region has the DNA TGCAGCGGCCATACAACAGGGGGCGACACTGAAGCTTTCTTT.

V usage is TRBV6-1 and J usage is TRBJ2-3, with 10 bases that match TRBD2. Unmatched junction bases numbered 7, after V lost 7 bases and J lost 6 bases. Germline assignment: CDR1 MNHNS and CDR2 SASEGT. The CDR3 sequence is 14 residues long. The CDR3 nucleotides are TGTGCCAGCAACCCAGCGGGGGGGTGGGATACGCAGTATTTT. It specifies CASNPAGGWDTQYF.

V usage is TRBV2 and J usage is TRBJ1-1; the D gene is possibly TRBD1 (6 bases). The germline V gene encodes CDR1 SNHLY and CDR2 FYNNEI. Trimming removed 5 bases from V and 10 bases from J, with 14 bases in between. The CDR3 totals 12 residues. CDR3 region: CASSPTGWGAFF. CDR3 coding DNA: TGTGCCAGCAGTCCTACAGGGTGGGGAGCTTTCTTT.

The chain has TRBV9 and TRBJ2-3, with a possible D match to TRBD2 (5 bases). This CDR3 has 16 residues. Trimming took off 0 bases at V and 1 base at J, with 12 bases between the two ends. CDR1 is SGDLS and CDR2 is YYNGEE in the germline V gene. The CDR3 coding sequence is TGTGCCAGCAGCGTAGGGGAAGGACTGGGCACAGATACGCAGTATTTT. The encoded protein is CASSVGEGLGTDTQYF.

The V and J genes are TRBV5-1 and TRBJ2-3; TRBD1 aligns across 8 bases. Trimming removed 4 bases from V and 6 bases from J; junction bases left unmatched: 1. Germline CDR1 is SGHRS and CDR2 is YFSETQ. The CDR3 spans 12 residues. The CDR3 here is CASSRQGDTQYF. The CDR3 bases are TGCGCCAGCAGCAGACAGGGGGATACGCAGTATTTT.

The J gene is TRBJ2-2, the V gene TRBV4-2; no reliable D call. CDR3 length: 12 amino acids. V was pared by 6 bases and J by 5 bases, with 7 bases between. The V gene's germline CDR1 is LGHNA and CDR2 YNFKEQ. This chain's CDR3 is CASSPRTGELFF. The CDR3 nucleotides are TGTGCCAGCAGTCCCAGGACCGGGGAGCTGTTTTTT.

V is TRBV6-5 and J is TRBJ2-1; TRBD2 matches 14 bases. Per the germline V gene, CDR1 is MNHEY and CDR2 is SVGAGI. There are 15 residues in the CDR3. V gave up 4 bases and J gave up 11 bases; unmatched junction bases: 7. This CDR3 reads CASSSGLAGGTKQFF. As DNA, the CDR3 is TGTGCCAGCAGTTCAGGACTAGCGGGAGGAACCAAGCAGTTCTTC.

As DNA, the CDR3 is TGTGCCAGCAGTGAAGGGGCAGCGAACACCGGGGAGCTGTTTTTT. Encoded protein: CASSEGAANTGELFF. The chain combines TRBV6-1 with TRBJ2-2, with D uncertain. This CDR3 is 15 amino acids long. Germline-derived CDR1 and CDR2 are MNHNS and SASEGT. Trimming took 1 base from V and 0 from J, leaving 6 bases between them.

This clone turned up a few times. The rearrangement joins TRBV11-2 to TRBJ1-1; D unclear. CDR1 and CDR2 from the germline V gene are SGHAT and FQNNGV. CDR3 length: 13 amino acids. The V end was cut by 4 bases, the J end by 3 bases, with 9 bases between. In DNA form, the CDR3 reads TGTGCCAGCAGCTCCGGGATGGACACTGAAGCTTTCTTT. Translation gives CASSSGMDTEAFF.

The genes are TRBV7-2 and TRBJ2-3; 11 bases line up with TRBD2. The V and J ends lost 1 base and 2 bases, in that order; junction bases with no gene match: 5. The CDR3 sequence is 17 residues long. CDR1 SGHTA and CDR2 FQGNSA come from the germline V gene. This CDR3 is CASSLGMGLADTDTQYF. In DNA form, the CDR3 reads TGTGCCAGCAGCTTAGGAATGGGACTAGCGGACACAGATACGCAGTATTTT.

The rearrangement uses TRBV30 and TRBJ2-3, with D possibly being TRBD2 (5 bases). V was trimmed by 3 bases and J by 2 bases, leaving 15 bases between them. The CDR3 totals 15 residues. Germline CDR1 and CDR2: GTSNPN and SVGIG (reference sequence). The CDR3 DNA reads as TGTGCCTGGAGCCCCGCGGGTTCCAACACAGATACGCAGTATTTT. As protein: CAWSPAGSNTDTQYF.

The chain is built from TRBV5-1 and TRBJ2-2; D gene unclear. Germline V gene data show CDR1 as SGHRS and CDR2 as YFSETQ. The CDR3 loop spans 14 amino acids. The V gene lost 0 bases and the J gene lost 4 bases, with 7 bases spanning the gap. CDR3 DNA: TGCGCCAGCAGCTTGGTGGCTTTCACCGGGGAGCTGTTTTTT. Amino acids: CASSLVAFTGELFF.

This clone was observed a handful of times. The rearrangement links TRBV7-9 to TRBJ2-3, with D uncertain. V shed 1 base and J shed 0 bases, with 5 bases lying between them. CDR3 length equals 14 residues. Germline V gene lookup returns CDR1 SEHNR and CDR2 FQNEAQ (reference sequence). CDR3: CASSLGASTDTQYF. The CDR3 DNA reads TGTGCCAGCAGCTTAGGGGCCAGCACAGATACGCAGTATTTT.

The table lists this clone with a few counts. This sequence joins TRBV5-1 and TRBJ2-3, with 11 nucleotides matching TRBD2. Losses at the gene ends were 4 bases for V and 4 bases for J; bases not matched to a gene: 8. The CDR3 has 16 residues. CDR1 and CDR2 from the germline V gene are SGHRS and YFSETQ. CDR3 DNA: TGCGCCAGCAGCCTGGGCCTAGCGGGAGGTGCAGATACGCAGTATTTT. Translated, it gives CASSLGLAGGADTQYF.

V and J are TRBV5-1 and TRBJ2-3; 11 bases fit TRBD2. The V gene end was trimmed by 2 bases and the J gene end by 1 base; junction bases not matched to a gene: 3. The germline V gene has CDR1 SGHRS and CDR2 YFSETQ. This CDR3 contains 16 residues. The CDR3 bases are TGCGCCAGCAGCTTTAGCGGGAGGGCCGGCACAGATACGCAGTATTTT. Translating gives CASSFSGRAGTDTQYF. Together with reference TRBV5-1 and TRBJ2-3, the CDR3 gives the full variable domain: KAGVTQTPRYLIKTRGQQVTLSCSPISGHRSVSWYQQTPGQGLQFLFEYFSETQRNKGNFPGRFSGRQFSNSRSEMNVSTLELGDSALYLCASSFSGRAGTDTQYFGPGTRLTVL.